This T cell receptor beta chain was profiled in a study of cytomegalovirus exposure and HLA in healthy donors. Notes on the study in general: Several of the most significant clusters appeared, in a later analysis, to be linked to common viral pathogens. Reports indicate that TCR beta sequences accurately predicted the HLA-A and HLA-B alleles of most subjects. It was reportedly the case that the classifier diagnosed cytomegalovirus status with high specificity and sensitivity.

Trimming cost V 1 base and J 6 bases; bases outside gene matches: 7. The CDR3 is 15 amino acids. Germline-derived CDR1 and CDR2 are SEHNR and FQNEAQ (reference sequence). Vbeta (60) and Jbeta (13) primers were used in the PCR. The assay was immunoSEQ multiplex PCR, and TCRdb's table has in-frame clones only and misses some. Altogether around 27,000 clones are present, more than 55% being singletons, with the ten largest covering around 43%. This clone was found a few times. What it binds is not known. The source is a male donor in good health and CMV-seropositive. The sample comprised PBMCs. This chain joins TRBV7-9 and TRBJ1-2; 8 positions match TRBD1. CDR3 sequence reads: CASSLGTGFGNGYTF. In DNA form, the CDR3 reads TGTGCCAGCAGCTTAGGGACAGGGTTCGGGAATGGCTACACCTTC.